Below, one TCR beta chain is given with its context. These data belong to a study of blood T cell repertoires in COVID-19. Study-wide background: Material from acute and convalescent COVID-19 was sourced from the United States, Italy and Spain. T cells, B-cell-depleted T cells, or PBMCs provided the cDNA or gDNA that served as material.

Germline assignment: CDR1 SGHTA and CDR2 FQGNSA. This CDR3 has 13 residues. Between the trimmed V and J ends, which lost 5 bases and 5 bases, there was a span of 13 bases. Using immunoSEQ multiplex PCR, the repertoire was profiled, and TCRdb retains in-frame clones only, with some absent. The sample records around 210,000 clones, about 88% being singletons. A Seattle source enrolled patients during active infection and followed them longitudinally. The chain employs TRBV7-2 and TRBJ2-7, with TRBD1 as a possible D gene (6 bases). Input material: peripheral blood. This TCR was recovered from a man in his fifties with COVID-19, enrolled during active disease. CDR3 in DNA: TGTGCCAGCAGCGCCGACAGGTTCAACGAGCAGTACTTC. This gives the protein CASSADRFNEQYF.